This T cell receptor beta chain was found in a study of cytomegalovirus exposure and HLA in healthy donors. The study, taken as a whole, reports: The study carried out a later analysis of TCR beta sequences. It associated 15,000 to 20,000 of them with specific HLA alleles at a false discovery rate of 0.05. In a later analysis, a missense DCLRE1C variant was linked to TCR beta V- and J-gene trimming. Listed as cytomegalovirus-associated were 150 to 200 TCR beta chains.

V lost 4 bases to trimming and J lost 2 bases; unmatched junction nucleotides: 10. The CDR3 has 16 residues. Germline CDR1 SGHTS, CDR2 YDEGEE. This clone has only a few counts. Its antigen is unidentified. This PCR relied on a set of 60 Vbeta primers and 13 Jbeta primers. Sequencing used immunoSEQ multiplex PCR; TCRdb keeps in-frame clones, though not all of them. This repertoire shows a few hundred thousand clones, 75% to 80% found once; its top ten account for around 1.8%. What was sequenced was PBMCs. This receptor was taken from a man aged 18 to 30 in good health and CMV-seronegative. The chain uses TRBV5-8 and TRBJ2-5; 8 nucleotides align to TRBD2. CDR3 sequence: CASSPGGVFGQETQYF. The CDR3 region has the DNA TGTGCCAGCAGCCCGGGGGGGGTTTTCGGACAAGAGACCCAGTACTTC.